This entry features one T cell receptor (beta chain) sequence. These data originate in a study of blood T cell repertoires in COVID-19. Overall study context: COVID-19 samples collected from the United States, Italy and Spain covered acute and convalescent phases.

Clones were sequenced by immunoSEQ multiplex PCR, and TCRdb holds only the in-frame ones, with some missing. Of about 130,000 clones listed, about 86% are singletons. The V gene's germline CDR1 is MNHEY and CDR2 SVGEGT. The CDR3 runs 14 residues. V gave up 0 bases and J gave up 6 bases, with 12 bases separating them. The origin of this receptor is an older woman with active or convalescent COVID-19. Specimen: peripheral blood. The chain employs TRBV6-2 or TRBV6-3 and TRBJ2-7; maybe TRBD2 (5 bases). In DNA form, the CDR3 reads TGTGCCAGCAGTTACTCAGCCCGGAGGAGCGAGCAGTACTTC. Its translation: CASSYSARRSEQYF.